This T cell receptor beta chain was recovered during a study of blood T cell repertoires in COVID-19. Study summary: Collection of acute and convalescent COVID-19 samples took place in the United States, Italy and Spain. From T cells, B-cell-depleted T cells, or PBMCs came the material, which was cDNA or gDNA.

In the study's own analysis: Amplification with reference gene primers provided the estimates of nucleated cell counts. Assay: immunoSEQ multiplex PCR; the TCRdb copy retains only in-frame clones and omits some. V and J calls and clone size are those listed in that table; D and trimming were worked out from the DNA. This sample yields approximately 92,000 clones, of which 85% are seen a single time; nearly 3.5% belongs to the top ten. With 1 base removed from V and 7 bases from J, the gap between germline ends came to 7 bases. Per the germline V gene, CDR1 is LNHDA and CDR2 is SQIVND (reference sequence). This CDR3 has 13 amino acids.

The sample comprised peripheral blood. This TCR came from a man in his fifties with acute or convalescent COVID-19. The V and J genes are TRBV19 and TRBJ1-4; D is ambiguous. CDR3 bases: TGTGCCAGTAGTATAGCACCGGGTGAAAAACTGTTTTTT. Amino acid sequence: CASSIAPGEKLFF.